The present T cell receptor (beta chain) was sequenced within a study of regulatory T cells in long-lasting Graves disease. Overall study results and limits: Persistent disease showed a preference for TRBV28, TRBJ1-2 and TRBJ2-5. Persistent Graves' patients had lower TCR diversity than newly diagnosed ones. Exclusively peripheral blood, rather than thyroid tissue, was studied.

There was RNA extracted from PBMCs, and the TCR library was made from it. Deletions cut 5 bases from V and 5 bases from J, with 13 bases between. Germline V CDR1 and CDR2: SGHAT, FQDESV (reference sequence). The CDR3 runs 13 residues. TCRdb reprocessed the reads via MiXCR and lists one record per CDR3 protein. The sample contains approximately 980 distinct CDR3 sequences, roughly 87% of which appear only once. A word on this clonotype: Its matching antigen is unknown.

The sequencing used peripheral blood mononuclear cells (PBMCs), collected with antithyroid drug treatment, in newly diagnosed or persistent Graves disease (not recorded which). V and J are TRBV11-1 and TRBJ2-7; possible D gene TRBD2, 6 bases. This sequence originates from a young man with Graves disease. CDR3 protein: CASSTVGGHEQYF. The CDR3 bases are TGTGCCAGCAGCACGGTAGGAGGGCACGAGCAGTACTTC.